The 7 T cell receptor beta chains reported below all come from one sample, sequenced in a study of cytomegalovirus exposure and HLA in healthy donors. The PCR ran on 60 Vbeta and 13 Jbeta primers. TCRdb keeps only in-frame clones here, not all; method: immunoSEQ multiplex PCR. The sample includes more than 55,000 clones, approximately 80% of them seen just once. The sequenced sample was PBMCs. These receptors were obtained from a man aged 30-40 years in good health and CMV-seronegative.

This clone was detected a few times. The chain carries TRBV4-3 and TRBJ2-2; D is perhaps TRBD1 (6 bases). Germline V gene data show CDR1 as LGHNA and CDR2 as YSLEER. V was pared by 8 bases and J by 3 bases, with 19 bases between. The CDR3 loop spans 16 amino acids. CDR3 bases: TGCGCCAGCGGATACAGGGATTGGGCCGACACCGGGGAGCTGTTTTTT. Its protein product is CASGYRDWADTGELFF.

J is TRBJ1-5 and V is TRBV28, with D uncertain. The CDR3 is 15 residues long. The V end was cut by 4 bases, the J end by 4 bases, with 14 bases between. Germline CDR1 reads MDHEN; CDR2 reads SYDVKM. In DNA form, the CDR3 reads TGTGCCAGCAGTTCCCCGCCCTCGGGGAATCAGCCCCAGCATTTT. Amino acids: CASSSPPSGNQPQHF.

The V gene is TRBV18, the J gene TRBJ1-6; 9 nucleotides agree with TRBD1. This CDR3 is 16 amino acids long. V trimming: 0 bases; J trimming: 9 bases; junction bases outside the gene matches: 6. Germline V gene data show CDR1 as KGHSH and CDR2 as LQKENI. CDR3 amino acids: CASSPPGGQGSSPLHF. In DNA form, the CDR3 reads TGTGCCAGCTCACCACCGGGGGGACAGGGCAGTTCACCCCTCCACTTT.

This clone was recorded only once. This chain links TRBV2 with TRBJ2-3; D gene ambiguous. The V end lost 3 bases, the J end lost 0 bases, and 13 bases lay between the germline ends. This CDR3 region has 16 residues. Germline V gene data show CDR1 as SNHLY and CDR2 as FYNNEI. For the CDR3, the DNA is TGTGCCAGCAGTGATACCGACACCTCTAGCACAGATACGCAGTATTTT. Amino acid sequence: CASSDTDTSSTDTQYF.

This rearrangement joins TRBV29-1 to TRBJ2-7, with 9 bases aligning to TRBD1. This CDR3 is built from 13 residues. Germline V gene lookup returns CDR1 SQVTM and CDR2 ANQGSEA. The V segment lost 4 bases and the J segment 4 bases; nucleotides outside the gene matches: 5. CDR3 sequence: CSVGGQGPYEQYF. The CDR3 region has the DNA TGCAGCGTTGGGGGACAGGGCCCGTACGAGCAGTACTTC.

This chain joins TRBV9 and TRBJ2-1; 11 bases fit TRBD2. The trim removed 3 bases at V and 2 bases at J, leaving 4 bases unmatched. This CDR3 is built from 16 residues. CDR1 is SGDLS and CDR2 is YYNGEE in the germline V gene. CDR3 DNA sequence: TGTGCCAGCAGCGACCTTAGCGGGGGGGCCTACAATGAGCAGTTCTTC. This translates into CASSDLSGGAYNEQFF.

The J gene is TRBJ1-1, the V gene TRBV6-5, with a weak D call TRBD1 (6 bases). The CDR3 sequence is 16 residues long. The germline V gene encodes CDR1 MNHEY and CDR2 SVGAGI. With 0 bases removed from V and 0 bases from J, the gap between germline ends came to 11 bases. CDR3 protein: CASSYSWRTVNTEAFF. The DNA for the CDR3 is TGTGCCAGCAGTTACTCGTGGAGGACAGTGAACACTGAAGCTTTCTTT.